Presented here are 26 T cell receptor beta chains from one specimen sequenced in a study of CD8+CD57+ T cells in acquired aplastic anemia. Genomic DNA served as template for TCR beta VDJ and CDR3 profiling. A single record per CDR3 protein comes from TCRdb applying MiXCR to the reads. The sample yields 95,000 to 150,000 distinct CDR3 sequences, 30% to 45% seen once. By flow cytometry, patients selected for sequencing had shown an expansion of CD8+CD57+ cells. The sequenced sample consisted of sorted CD4+, CD8+, or CD8+CD57+ T cells (not recorded which) from PBMCs. The receptors stem from a human donor with aplastic anemia.

For this clonotype: Its ends do not fully match the called genes, so a read error is possible. The chain uses TRBV10-3 and TRBJ1-1; 8 bases fit TRBD1. Germline V CDR1 and CDR2: ENHRY, SYGVKD. CDR3 length: 15 amino acids. Written as DNA, the CDR3 is TGTGCCATCAGGGTGACAGGGGACGGGAACACTGAAACTTTCTTT. It translates to CAIRVTGDGNTETFF.

This clonotype was counted only a few times. The V call is TRBV7-2, the J call TRBJ1-2; D not resolved. Trimming cost V 5 bases and J 3 bases, with 10 bases left between them. This CDR3 contains 13 residues. CDR1 is SGHTA, CDR2 FQGNSA, per germline. The CDR3 spells CASSQSVDYGYTF. Here the CDR3 DNA reads TGTGCCAGCAGCCAATCGGTAGACTATGGCTACACCTTC.

This clonotype was counted many times. V usage is TRBV15 and J usage is TRBJ2-1, with D unclear. V lost 3 bases, J lost 10 bases, and 13 bases lay in between. Germline loops: CDR1 LNHNV, CDR2 YYDKDF (reference sequence). The CDR3 runs to 13 residues. DNA for the CDR3: TGTGCCACCAGCAGGCCCGGGCGCGGCGAGCAGTTCTTC. This translates into CATSRPGRGEQFF. Supplemented by reference TRBV15 and TRBJ2-1, the full variable domain reads DAMVIQNPRYQVTQFGKPVTLSCSQTLNHNVMYWYQQKSSQAPKLLFHYYDKDFNNEADTPDNFQSRRPNTSFCFLDIRSPGLGDTAMYLCATSRPGRGEQFFGPGTRLTVL.

The gene calls are TRBV19 and TRBJ2-3; 7 positions agree with TRBD1. Trimming took 5 bases from V and 6 from J; bases not matched to a gene: 5. Germline V CDR1 and CDR2: LNHDA, SQIVND (reference sequence). The CDR3 loop spans 13 amino acids. CDR3 amino acids: CASSGQALDTQYF. CDR3 coding DNA: TGTGCCAGTAGTGGACAGGCCCTCGATACGCAGTATTTT.

This clonotype was observed many times. No DNA is shown, since the ends of the CDR3 on it are uncertain; the CDR3 is the one TCRdb lists. The chain employs TRBV7-2 and TRBJ2-5. From germline, CDR1 is SGHTA and CDR2 FQGNSA. The CDR3 region is 14 residues in length, termini included. CDR3 protein: CASSLVYFGETQYF.

The table lists this clonotype with a few counts. A read error may explain this, as a much larger clone is one base away. This rearrangement joins TRBV19 to TRBJ2-2; D is perhaps TRBD1 (6 bases). V was cut by 8 bases and J by 7 bases, with 20 bases left in between. Germline assignment: CDR1 LNHDA and CDR2 SQIVND (reference sequence). The CDR3 totals 15 residues. The CDR3 region has the DNA TGTGCCAGTCGTTACGAGGGGGAAAACGTCGGGGAGCTGTTTTTT. Amino acids: CASRYEGENVGELFF.

This clonotype was counted many times. The J gene is TRBJ1-1, the V gene TRBV5-5; 8 bases agree with TRBD1. V trimming: 0 bases; J trimming: 1 base; junction bases outside the gene matches: 5. The germline gives CDR1 SGHKS, CDR2 YYEKEE (reference sequence). The CDR3 covers 16 residues. The chain's CDR3 is CASSLGRGQGNTEAFF. The CDR3 DNA reads TGTGCCAGCAGCTTGGGCAGGGGGCAAGGGAACACTGAAGCTTTCTTT.

With respect to this clonotype: A much larger clonotype is one base distant, so this may be a read error. This chain joins TRBV7-6 and TRBJ2-2, with 11 positions matching TRBD1. CDR3 length: 15 amino acids. CDR1 is SGHVS and CDR2 is FNYEAQ in the germline V gene. With V trimmed by 3 bases and J by 4 bases, 1 base remained unmatched. The DNA for the CDR3 is TGTGCCAGCAGCTTGGGACAGGGGGGCACCGGGGAGCTGTTTTTT. The encoded protein is CASSLGQGGTGELFF.

Concerning this clonotype: The junction departs from germline at one end; a sequencing error may be responsible. The chain combines TRBV24-1 with TRBJ2-7, with D unclear. The germline gives CDR1 KGHDR, CDR2 SFDVKD. The CDR3 runs to 12 residues. The CDR3 DNA reads TGCGCCAGCAGTGCTCCCTCCTACGAGCAGTACTTC. Its protein is CASSAPSYEQYF.

This clonotype has at least ten counts. This sequence joins TRBV24-1 and TRBJ2-2; 10 bases map to TRBD1. In germline, CDR1 is KGHDR, CDR2 SFDVKD. The ends lost 8 bases at V and 5 bases at J; junction bases unmatched: 4. This CDR3 is 14 amino acids long. CDR3 nucleotide sequence: TGTGCCACCAACGGACAGGGGGGGACCGGGGAGCTGTTTTTT. It codes for CATNGQGGTGELFF.

Ten or more counts support this clonotype. The chain uses TRBV7-9 and TRBJ2-5; tentatively, D is TRBD2 (6 bases). The V and J ends lost 1 base and 5 bases respectively, with 17 bases between them. The CDR3 runs 16 residues. From germline, CDR1 is SEHNR and CDR2 FQNEAQ (reference sequence). The CDR3 nucleotides are TGTGCCAGCAGCTTAGAAGGACTACGGGGGAAGGAGACCCAGTACTTC. This sequence encodes CASSLEGLRGKETQYF.

This clonotype was found many times. The V call is TRBV14, the J call TRBJ2-7, with TRBD1 as a possible D gene (6 bases). The CDR3 extends over 13 amino acids. Trimming took 4 bases from V and 0 from J, leaving 7 bases between them. Germline CDR1 and CDR2: SGHDN and FVKESK. In nucleotides, the CDR3 is TGTGCCAGCAGCCTGGACAGCTCCTACGAGCAGTACTTC. Translating gives CASSLDSSYEQYF.

This clonotype was recorded once. Since the CDR3 does not end with the conserved phenylalanine or tryptophan, this likely comes from a read error. The J gene is TRBJ1-2, the V gene TRBV19; tentatively, D is TRBD1 (5 bases). The CDR3 is made up of 13 amino acids. Germline V gene lookup returns CDR1 LNHDA and CDR2 SQIVND (reference sequence). V lost 9 bases and J lost 4, with 15 bases in between. CDR3 in amino acids: CASSERQSYGYTV. In DNA, the CDR3 is TGTGCCAGCAGTGAGAGACAGAGCTATGGCTACACCGTC.

This clonotype came up many times. The chain couples TRBV7-8 to TRBJ1-3, with D uncertain. Germline V gene data show CDR1 as SGHVS and CDR2 as FQNEAQ. V was clipped by 3 bases and J by 1 base, with 13 bases between them. The CDR3 is 16 amino acids. The CDR3 loop is CASSLYGKTSGNTIYF. Here the CDR3 DNA reads TGTGCCAGCAGCTTGTACGGGAAGACTTCTGGAAACACCATATATTTT.

This clonotype was observed at least ten times. The rearrangement uses TRBV5-1 and TRBJ1-6; TRBD1 is a possible D gene (6 bases). Trimming shortened V by 5 bases and J by 9 bases, and 21 bases separated the two germline ends. Looked up from germline, CDR1 is SGHRS and CDR2 is YFSETQ. The CDR3 contains 16 residues. The CDR3 region is CASRMIPGHLTSPLHF. DNA of the CDR3: TGCGCCAGCAGGATGATACCGGGACACCTTACTTCACCCCTCCACTTT.

This chain links TRBV7-9 with TRBJ2-7; possibly TRBD1 for D (6 bases). This CDR3 spans 14 amino acids. The germline V gene has CDR1 SEHNR and CDR2 FQNEAQ (reference sequence). CDR3 in DNA: TGTCCCAGCAGCTTAGGTCCCCTGGGGGCCTTGCAGCACGTC. Its protein is CPSSLGPLGALQHV.

This clonotype was picked up many times. This chain uses TRBV20-1 with TRBJ2-7; 10 nucleotides match TRBD1. The CDR3 length is 14 residues. CDR1 and CDR2 (germline): DFQATT, SNEGSKA (reference sequence). Trimming cost V 5 bases and J 3 bases; bases outside gene matches: 7. CDR3 in amino acids: CSAQYRDRGYEQYF. The CDR3 DNA reads as TGCAGTGCTCAATACCGGGACAGGGGCTACGAGCAGTACTTC.

This clonotype has a count of ten or more. CDR3 sequence: CASSPTILRGPSYEQYF. In DNA, the CDR3 is TGTGCCAGCAGCCCCACGATTTTGAGGGGGCCTTCCTACGAGCAGTACTTC. The V call is TRBV4-2, the J call TRBJ2-7; 7 nucleotides align to TRBD1. This CDR3 region has 17 residues. The V gene end was trimmed by 4 bases and the J gene end by 1 base; junction bases not matched to a gene: 13. Germline values: CDR1 LGHNA, CDR2 YNFKEQ.

The V and J genes are TRBV6-1 and TRBJ1-2; possibly TRBD1 for D (6 bases). The CDR3 totals 14 residues. The V end was cut by 6 bases, the J end by 4 bases, with 15 bases between. Looked up from germline, CDR1 is MNHNS and CDR2 is SASEGT. CDR3 sequence: CASSSREGVYGYTF. The CDR3 bases are TGTGCCAGCAGCTCCAGGGAGGGGGTCTATGGCTACACCTTC.

This clonotype was detected many times. The chain carries TRBV27 and TRBJ1-6, with no clear D. V lost 3 bases and J 8 bases, leaving 8 bases between the germline ends. The CDR3 spans 13 residues. Germline V gene sequence: CDR1 MNHEY, CDR2 SMNVEV (reference sequence). CDR3 protein: CASSLGFYSPLHF. The DNA of the CDR3 is TGTGCCAGCAGTTTGGGATTTTATTCACCCCTCCACTTT.

The CDR3 loop is CSASLTSGSSSSYEQYV. CDR3 in DNA: TGCAGTGCTAGCCTGACTAGCGGGTCCTCGAGCTCCTACGAGCAGTACGTC. The chain joins TRBV20-1 to TRBJ2-7; 10 nucleotides agree with TRBD2. The trim removed 3 bases at V and 0 bases at J, leaving 11 bases unmatched. Germline assignment: CDR1 DFQATT and CDR2 SNEGSKA (reference sequence). This CDR3 is built from 17 residues.

The V call is TRBV15, the J call TRBJ1-1, with D possibly TRBD1 on 6 matching bases. V dropped 3 bases and J dropped 4 bases, with 21 bases sitting between them. Germline V gene lookup returns CDR1 LNHNV and CDR2 YYDKDF (reference sequence). The CDR3 covers 17 residues. The CDR3: CATSSDLLPRGSTEAFF. In nucleotides, the CDR3 is TGTGCCACCAGCAGTGATCTCCTTCCCAGGGGATCCACTGAAGCTTTCTTT.

This clonotype appeared many times. The CDR3 nucleotides read TGCGCCAGCAGCTTGATACAGGGAGGCGCTTCACCCCTCCACTTT. As protein: CASSLIQGGASPLHF. V usage is TRBV5-1 and J usage is TRBJ1-6; D is possibly TRBD1 (6 bases). The CDR3 loop spans 15 amino acids. Trimming took 1 base from V and 9 from J, leaving 14 bases between them. Germline lookup yields CDR1 SGHRS and CDR2 YFSETQ.

In the case of this clonotype: A junction boundary mismatches the germline segment, possibly from a read error. This chain connects TRBV3-1 to TRBJ2-5; 10 bases map to TRBD2. Germline loops: CDR1 LGHDT, CDR2 YNNKEL (reference sequence). The CDR3 is 16 amino acids. CDR3 residues: CTSSLLAGAQGETQYF. The DNA of the CDR3 is TGTACCAGCAGCCTCCTAGCGGGGGCCCAAGGAGAGACCCAGTACTTC.

This chain links TRBV19 with TRBJ2-7; D is undetermined. The germline gives CDR1 LNHDA, CDR2 SQIVND (reference sequence). Trimming stripped 5 bases from V and 0 bases from J, with 8 bases between. The CDR3 consists of 13 residues. Written as DNA, the CDR3 is TGTGCCAGTAGTTTACCTCCCTCCTACGAGCAGTACTTC. It encodes CASSLPPSYEQYF.

The chain recombines TRBV4-2 with TRBJ2-6; 10 bases match TRBD1. CDR3 length: 17 residues. Germline CDR1 LGHNA, CDR2 YNFKEQ. Unmatched junction bases numbered 5, after V lost 6 bases and J lost 0 bases. This chain's CDR3 is CASRAGQGLSGANVLTF. The CDR3 DNA is TGTGCCAGCAGGGCGGGACAGGGGCTCTCTGGGGCCAACGTCCTGACTTTC.